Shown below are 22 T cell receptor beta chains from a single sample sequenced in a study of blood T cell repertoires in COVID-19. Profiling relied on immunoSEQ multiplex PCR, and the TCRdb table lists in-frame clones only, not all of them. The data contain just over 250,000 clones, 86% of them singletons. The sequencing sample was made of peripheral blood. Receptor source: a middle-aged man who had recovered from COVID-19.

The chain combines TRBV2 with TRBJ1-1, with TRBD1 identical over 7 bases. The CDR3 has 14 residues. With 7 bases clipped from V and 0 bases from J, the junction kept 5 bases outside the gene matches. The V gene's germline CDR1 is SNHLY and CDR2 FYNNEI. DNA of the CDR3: TGTGCCAGCACAGGGGACAGACTGAACACTGAAGCTTTCTTT. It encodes CASTGDRLNTEAFF.

The CDR3: CASSSNLRRDYGYTF. DNA for the CDR3: TGTGCCAGCAGCTCCAACCTACGCAGGGACTATGGCTACACCTTC. The chain recombines TRBV7-2 with TRBJ1-2; the D gene is possibly TRBD1 (5 bases). Per germline, CDR1 SGHTA and CDR2 FQGNSA. V shed 4 bases and J shed 3 bases, with 15 bases lying between them. The CDR3 has 15 residues. The whole variable domain, filled in from reference TRBV7-2 and TRBJ1-2, reads GAGVSQSPSNKVTEKGKDVELRCDPISGHTALYWYRQSLGQGLEFLIYFQGNSAPDKSGLPSDRFSAERTGGSVSTLTIQRTQQEDSAVYLCASSSNLRRDYGYTFGSGTRLTVV.

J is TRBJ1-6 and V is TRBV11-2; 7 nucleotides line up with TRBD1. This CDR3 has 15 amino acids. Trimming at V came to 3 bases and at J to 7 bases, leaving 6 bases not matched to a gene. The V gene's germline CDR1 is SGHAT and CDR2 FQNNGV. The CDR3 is CASSLTGLGNSPLHF. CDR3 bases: TGTGCCAGCAGCTTGACAGGGTTAGGGAATTCACCCCTCCACTTT. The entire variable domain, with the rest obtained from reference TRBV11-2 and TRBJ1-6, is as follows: EAGVAQSPRYKIIEKRQSVAFWCNPISGHATLYWYQQILGQGPKLLIQFQNNGVVDDSQLPKDRFSAERLKGVDSTLKIQPAKLEDSAVYLCASSLTGLGNSPLHFGNGTRLTVT.

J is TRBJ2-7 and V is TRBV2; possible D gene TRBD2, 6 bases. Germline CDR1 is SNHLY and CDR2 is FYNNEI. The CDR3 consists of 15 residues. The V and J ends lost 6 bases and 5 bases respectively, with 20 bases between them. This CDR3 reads CASRAPGLGEDEQYF. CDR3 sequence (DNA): TGTGCCAGCAGGGCCCCGGGACTTGGGGAGGACGAGCAGTACTTC.

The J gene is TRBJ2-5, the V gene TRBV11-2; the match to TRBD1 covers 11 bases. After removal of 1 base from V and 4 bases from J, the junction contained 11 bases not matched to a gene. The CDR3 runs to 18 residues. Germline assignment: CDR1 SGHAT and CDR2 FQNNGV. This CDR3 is CASSLVPLRDRGRETQYF. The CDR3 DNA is TGTGCCAGCAGCTTAGTCCCACTCCGGGACAGGGGGAGAGAGACCCAGTACTTC.

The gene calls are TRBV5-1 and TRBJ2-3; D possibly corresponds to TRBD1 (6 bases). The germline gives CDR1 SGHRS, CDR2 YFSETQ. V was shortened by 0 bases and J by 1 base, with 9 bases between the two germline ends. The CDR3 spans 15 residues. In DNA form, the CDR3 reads TGCGCCAGCAGCTTGGACAGGGTAGGCACAGATACGCAGTATTTT. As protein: CASSLDRVGTDTQYF.

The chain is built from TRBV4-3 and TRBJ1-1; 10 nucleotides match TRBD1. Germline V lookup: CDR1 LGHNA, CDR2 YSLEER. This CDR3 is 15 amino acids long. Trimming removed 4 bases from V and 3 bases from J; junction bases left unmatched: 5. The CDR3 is CASSRDRGYDTEAFF. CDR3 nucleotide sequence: TGCGCCAGCAGCCGGGACAGGGGCTACGACACTGAAGCTTTCTTT.

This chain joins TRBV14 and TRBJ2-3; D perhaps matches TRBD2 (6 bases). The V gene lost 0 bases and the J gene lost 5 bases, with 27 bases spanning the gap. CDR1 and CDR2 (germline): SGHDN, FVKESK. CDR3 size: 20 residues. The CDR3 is CASSQDKAGPSPPREDTQYF. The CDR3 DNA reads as TGTGCCAGCAGCCAAGACAAGGCGGGGCCATCCCCCCCCAGGGAAGATACGCAGTATTTT.

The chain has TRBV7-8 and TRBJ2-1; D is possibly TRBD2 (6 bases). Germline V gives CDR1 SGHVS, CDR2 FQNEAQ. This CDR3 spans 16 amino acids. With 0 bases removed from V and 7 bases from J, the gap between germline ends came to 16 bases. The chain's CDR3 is CASSLAFRERKNEQFF. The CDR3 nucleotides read TGTGCCAGCAGCTTAGCGTTCCGGGAGAGGAAAAATGAGCAGTTCTTC.

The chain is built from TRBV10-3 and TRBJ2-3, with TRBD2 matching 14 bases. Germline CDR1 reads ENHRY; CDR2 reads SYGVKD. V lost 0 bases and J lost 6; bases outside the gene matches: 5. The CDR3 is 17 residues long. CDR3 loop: CAISESTSGGARDTQYF. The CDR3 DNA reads TGTGCCATCAGTGAGTCGACTAGCGGGGGGGCCAGGGATACGCAGTATTTT.

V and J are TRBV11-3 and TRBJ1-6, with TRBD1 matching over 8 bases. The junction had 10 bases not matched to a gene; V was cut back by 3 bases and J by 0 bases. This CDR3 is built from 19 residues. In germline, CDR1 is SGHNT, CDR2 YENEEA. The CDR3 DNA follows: TGTGCCAGCAGCTTTCCAACCTGGACAGGGAGCTCCTATAATTCACCCCTCCACTTT. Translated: CASSFPTWTGSSYNSPLHF.

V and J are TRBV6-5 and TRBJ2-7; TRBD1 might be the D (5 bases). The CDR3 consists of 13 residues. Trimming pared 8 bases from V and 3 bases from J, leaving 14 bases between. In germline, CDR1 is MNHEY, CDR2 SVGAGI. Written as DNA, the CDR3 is TGTGCCAGCCACCTTATTGACAGCTACGAGCAGTACTTC. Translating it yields CASHLIDSYEQYF.

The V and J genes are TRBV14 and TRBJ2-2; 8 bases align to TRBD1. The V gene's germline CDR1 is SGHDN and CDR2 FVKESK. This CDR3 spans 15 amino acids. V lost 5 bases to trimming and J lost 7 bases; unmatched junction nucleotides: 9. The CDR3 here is CASSMRRGRGGELFF. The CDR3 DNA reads TGTGCCAGCAGCATGCGCAGGGGGCGCGGCGGGGAGCTGTTTTTT.

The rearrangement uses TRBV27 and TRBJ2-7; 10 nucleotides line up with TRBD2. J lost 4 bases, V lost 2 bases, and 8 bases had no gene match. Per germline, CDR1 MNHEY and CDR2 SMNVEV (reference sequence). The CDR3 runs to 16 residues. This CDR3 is CASSLKALAGQYEQYF. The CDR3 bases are TGTGCCAGCAGTTTAAAGGCACTAGCGGGACAGTACGAGCAGTACTTC.

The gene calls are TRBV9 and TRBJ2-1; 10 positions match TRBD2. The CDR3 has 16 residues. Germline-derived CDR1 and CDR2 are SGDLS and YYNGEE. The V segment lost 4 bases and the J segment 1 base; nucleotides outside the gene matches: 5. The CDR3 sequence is CASSFRAGGSYNEQFF. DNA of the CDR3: TGTGCCAGCAGCTTCAGAGCGGGAGGGTCCTACAATGAGCAGTTCTTC. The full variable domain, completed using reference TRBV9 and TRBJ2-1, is DSGVTQTPKHLITATGQRVTLRCSPRSGDLSVYWYQQSLDQGLQFLIQYYNGEERAKGNILERFSAQQFPDLHSELNLSSLELGDSALYFCASSFRAGGSYNEQFFGPGTRLTVL.

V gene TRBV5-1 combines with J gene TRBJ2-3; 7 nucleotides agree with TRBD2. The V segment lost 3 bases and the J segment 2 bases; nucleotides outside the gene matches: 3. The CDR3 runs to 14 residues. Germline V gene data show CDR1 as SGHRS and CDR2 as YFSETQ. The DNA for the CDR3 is TGCGCCAGCAGCTCCCGGGACTACACAGATACGCAGTATTTT. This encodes CASSSRDYTDTQYF. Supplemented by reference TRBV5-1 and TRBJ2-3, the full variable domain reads KAGVTQTPRYLIKTRGQQVTLSCSPISGHRSVSWYQQTPGQGLQFLFEYFSETQRNKGNFPGRFSGRQFSNSRSEMNVSTLELGDSALYLCASSSRDYTDTQYFGPGTRLTVL.

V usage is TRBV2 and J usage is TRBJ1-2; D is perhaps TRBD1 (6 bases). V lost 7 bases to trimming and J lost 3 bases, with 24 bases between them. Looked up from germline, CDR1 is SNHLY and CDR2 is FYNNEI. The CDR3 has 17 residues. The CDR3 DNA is TGTGCCAGCACTGGGGGTGTCCTATGGGGACAAGACTATGGCTACACCTTC. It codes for CASTGGVLWGQDYGYTF.

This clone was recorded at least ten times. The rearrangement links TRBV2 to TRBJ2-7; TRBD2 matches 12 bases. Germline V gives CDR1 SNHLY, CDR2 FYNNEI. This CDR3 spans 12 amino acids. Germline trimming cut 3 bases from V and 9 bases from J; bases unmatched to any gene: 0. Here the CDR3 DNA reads TGTGCCAGCAGTGAGGGACTAGCGGGGCAGTACTTC. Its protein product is CASSEGLAGQYF.

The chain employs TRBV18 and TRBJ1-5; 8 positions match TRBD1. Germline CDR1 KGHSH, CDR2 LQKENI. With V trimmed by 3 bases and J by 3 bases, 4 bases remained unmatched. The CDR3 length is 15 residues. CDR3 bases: TGTGCCAGCTCACCTACAGGGGGACCCAATCAGCCCCAGCATTTT. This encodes CASSPTGGPNQPQHF. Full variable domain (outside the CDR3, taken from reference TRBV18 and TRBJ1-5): NAGVMQNPRHLVRRRGQEARLRCSPMKGHSHVYWYRQLPEEGLKFMVYLQKENIIDESGMPKERFSAEFPKEGPSILRIQQVVRGDSAAYFCASSPTGGPNQPQHFGDGTRLSIL.

CDR3 in amino acids: CASTGLAGGLTGELFF. The CDR3 DNA sequence: TGCGCCAGCACGGGACTAGCGGGGGGGCTTACCGGGGAGCTGTTTTTT. This chain uses TRBV4-1 with TRBJ2-2; the match to TRBD2 covers 16 bases. The V gene end was trimmed by 7 bases and the J gene end by 5 bases; junction bases not matched to a gene: 4. The CDR3 runs to 16 residues. Germline assignment: CDR1 MGHRA and CDR2 YSYEKL.

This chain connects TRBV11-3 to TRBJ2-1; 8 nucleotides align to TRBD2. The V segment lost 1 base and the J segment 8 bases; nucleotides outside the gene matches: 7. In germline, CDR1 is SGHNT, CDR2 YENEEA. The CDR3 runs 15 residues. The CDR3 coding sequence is TGTGCCAGCAGCTTAGGTGGGACTAGTTTCCATGAGCAGTTCTTC. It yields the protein CASSLGGTSFHEQFF.

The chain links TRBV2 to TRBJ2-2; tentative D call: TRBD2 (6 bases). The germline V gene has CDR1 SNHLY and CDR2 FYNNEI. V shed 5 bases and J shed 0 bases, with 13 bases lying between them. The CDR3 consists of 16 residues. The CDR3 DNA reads TGTGCCAGCAGTAAGGAGGGGACGTCGAACACCGGGGAGCTGTTTTTT. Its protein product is CASSKEGTSNTGELFF.